The present T cell receptor (beta chain) was sequenced within a study of control samples from healthy donors and cancer patients. The CDR3 runs 15 residues. From germline, CDR1 is KGHSH and CDR2 LQKENI. Trimming left V 3 bases short and J 4 bases short, with 13 bases between. Sequencing was performed with immunoSEQ multiplex PCR; in TCRdb, only in-frame clones are kept and a portion is missing. The sample includes 99,000 or so clones, more than 75% of them seen just once. The V gene is TRBV18, the J gene TRBJ2-4, with D possibly being TRBD1 (5 bases). The receptor was isolated from a man between 60 and 75 years old in good health. Sequencing used blood. The CDR3 DNA sequence: TGTGCCAGCTCACCGGGTCAGGGTCAAAAAAACATTCAGTACTTC. This sequence encodes CASSPGQGQKNIQYF.